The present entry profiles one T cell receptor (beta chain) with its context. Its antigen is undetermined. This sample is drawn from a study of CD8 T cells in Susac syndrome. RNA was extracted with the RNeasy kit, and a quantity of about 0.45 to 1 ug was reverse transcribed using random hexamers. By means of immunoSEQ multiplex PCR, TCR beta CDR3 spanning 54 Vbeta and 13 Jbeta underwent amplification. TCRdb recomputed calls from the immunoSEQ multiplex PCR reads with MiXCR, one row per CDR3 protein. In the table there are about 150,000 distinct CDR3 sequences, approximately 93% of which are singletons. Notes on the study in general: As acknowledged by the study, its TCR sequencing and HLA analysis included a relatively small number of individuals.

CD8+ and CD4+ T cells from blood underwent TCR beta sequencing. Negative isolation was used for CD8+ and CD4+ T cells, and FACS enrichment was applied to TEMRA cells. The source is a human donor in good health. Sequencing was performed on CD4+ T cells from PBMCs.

DNA of the CDR3: TGCGCCAGCAGACTAACAGGGGGCGAATCCAAAAACATTCAGTACTTC. Amino acid sequence: CASRLTGGESKNIQYF. The chain uses TRBV5-1 and TRBJ2-4, with 9 bases that match TRBD1. The CDR3 extends over 16 amino acids. The J segment lost 2 bases and the V segment lost 5 bases, leaving 8 bases of the junction unmatched. Germline-derived CDR1 and CDR2 are SGHRS and YFSETQ.